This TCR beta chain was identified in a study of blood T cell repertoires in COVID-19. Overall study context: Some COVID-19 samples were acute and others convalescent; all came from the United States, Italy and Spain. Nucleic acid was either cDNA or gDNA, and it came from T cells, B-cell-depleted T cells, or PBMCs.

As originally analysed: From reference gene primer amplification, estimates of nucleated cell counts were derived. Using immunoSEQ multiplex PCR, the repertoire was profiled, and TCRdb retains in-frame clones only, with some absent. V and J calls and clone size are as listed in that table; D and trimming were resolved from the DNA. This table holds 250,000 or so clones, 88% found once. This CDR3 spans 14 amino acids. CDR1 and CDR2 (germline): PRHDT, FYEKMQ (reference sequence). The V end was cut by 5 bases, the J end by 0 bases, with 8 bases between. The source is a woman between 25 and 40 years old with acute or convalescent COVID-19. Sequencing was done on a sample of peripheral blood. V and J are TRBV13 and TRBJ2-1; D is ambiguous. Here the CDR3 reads CASSLMSSYNEQFF. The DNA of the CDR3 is TGTGCCAGCAGCCTTATGAGCTCCTACAATGAGCAGTTCTTC.